The sequence of this TCR beta chain was determined in a study of Tregs in tolerant kidney transplant recipients. Study details: Mixed chimerism was transient after nonmyeloablative marrow transplants from related graft donors.

The CDR3 extends over 15 amino acids. The germline gives CDR1 SEHNR, CDR2 FQNEAQ (reference sequence). V dropped 5 bases and J dropped 5 bases, with 19 bases sitting between them. TCRdb keeps only in-frame clones here, not all; method: immunoSEQ multiplex PCR. This sample has tens of thousands of clones; about 89% occur once, and the top ten carry 0.35% to 0.5%. This sequence was found in a human donor who received a combined kidney and bone marrow transplant. The chain is built from TRBV7-9 and TRBJ2-7, with D possibly being TRBD2 (6 bases). The sequenced sample was CD4+ T cells from blood, obtained before the transplant. In DNA form, the CDR3 reads TGTGCCAGCAGCCCCGGGTCCGGGGGTAGGGACGAGCAGTACTTC. Protein product: CASSPGSGGRDEQYF.